This passage covers 21 T cell receptor beta chains from one sample sequenced in a study of CD8+ T cells in alopecia areata. Stated treatment: oral pan-JAK inhibitor, 5-10 mg twice daily. Extracted RNA was reverse transcribed, and the resulting cDNA served as sequencing template. Using immunoSEQ multiplex PCR, the repertoire was profiled, and TCRdb retains in-frame clones only, with some absent. The sample contains 200,000 to 250,000 clones, more than 30% of which appear only once. The specimen comprised CD4+ T cells sorted from blood, sampled at roughly week 30, from a patient treated with tofacitinib. The receptors were sampled from a human donor with alopecia areata.

This chain's CDR3 is CAWSGPYEQYF. The CDR3 DNA follows: TGTGCCTGGAGTGGGCCCTACGAGCAGTACTTC. The chain links TRBV30 to TRBJ2-7; no firm D call. Germline V gene sequence: CDR1 GTSNPN, CDR2 SVGIG (reference sequence). Trimming removed 1 base from V and 2 bases from J, with 3 bases in between. CDR3 size: 11 residues.

This clone came up a few times. This chain connects TRBV28 to TRBJ1-2; 8 nucleotides line up with TRBD1. The V gene end was trimmed by 6 bases and the J gene end by 4 bases; junction bases not matched to a gene: 1. The CDR3 runs to 12 residues. Per germline, CDR1 MDHEN and CDR2 SYDVKM. Written as DNA, the CDR3 is TGTGCCAGCAGGGGACAGGTCTATGGCTACACCTTC. This codes for CASRGQVYGYTF.

This chain links TRBV19 with TRBJ1-5; D remains ambiguous. The V end was cut by 1 base, the J end by 3 bases, with 4 bases between. In germline, CDR1 is LNHDA, CDR2 SQIVND (reference sequence). This CDR3 region has 13 residues. CDR3 region: CASSIGANQPQHF. For the CDR3, the DNA is TGTGCCAGTAGTATAGGAGCCAATCAGCCCCAGCATTTT.

This clone was counted only a few times. The J gene is TRBJ2-2, the V gene TRBV7-8; D might be TRBD1 (6 bases). This CDR3 spans 15 amino acids. Germline CDR1 and CDR2: SGHVS and FQNEAQ. V dropped 4 bases and J dropped 4 bases, with 13 bases sitting between them. The CDR3 DNA sequence: TGTGCCAGCAGCTCTACAAGGACAGTCACCGGGGAGCTGTTTTTT. It yields the protein CASSSTRTVTGELFF.

The chain joins TRBV7-9 to TRBJ1-2; unclear D gene. Germline V gene lookup returns CDR1 SEHNR and CDR2 FQNEAQ (reference sequence). CDR3 size: 12 residues. Trimming pared 3 bases from V and 6 bases from J, leaving 8 bases between. CDR3 in amino acids: CASSFYGDGYTF. The CDR3 region has the DNA TGTGCCAGCAGCTTTTACGGGGATGGCTACACCTTC. Combining the CDR3 with reference TRBV7-9 and TRBJ1-2 gives the whole variable domain DTGVSQNPRHKITKRGQNVTFRCDPISEHNRLYWYRQTLGQGPEFLTYFQNEAQLEKSRLLSDRFSAERPKGSFSTLEIQRTEQGDSAMYLCASSFYGDGYTFGSGTRLTVV.

This chain connects TRBV13 to TRBJ2-5; D is unclear. The CDR3 extends over 13 amino acids. Germline loops: CDR1 PRHDT, CDR2 FYEKMQ (reference sequence). V gave up 5 bases and J gave up 0 bases, with 7 bases separating them. Here the CDR3 DNA reads TGTGCCAGCAGCCTACTAAACCAAGAGACCCAGTACTTC. The encoded protein is CASSLLNQETQYF.

This clone was seen more than once but under ten times. V usage is TRBV7-2 and J usage is TRBJ2-2; D not certain. Germline V gene data show CDR1 as SGHTA and CDR2 as FQGNSA. This CDR3 spans 15 amino acids. Trimming shortened V by 1 base and J by 4 bases, and 10 bases separated the two germline ends. CDR3 nucleotides: TGTGCCAGCAGCTTAGGTGAAAGAATCACCGGGGAGCTGTTTTTT. Amino acid sequence: CASSLGERITGELFF.

The chain joins TRBV15 to TRBJ1-2; 8 bases align to TRBD1. This CDR3 has 15 residues. J was trimmed by 4 bases and V by 4 bases; bases with no gene match: 8. Germline-derived CDR1 and CDR2 are LNHNV and YYDKDF (reference sequence). In DNA form, the CDR3 reads TGTGCCACCAGCAAACCTCAGGGGGCCAGCTATGGCTACACCTTC. Amino acid sequence: CATSKPQGASYGYTF.

In this sample, this clone turned up a few times. The chain has TRBV19 and TRBJ2-1; D unclear. The V gene lost 4 bases and the J gene lost 8 bases, with 9 bases spanning the gap. The CDR3 has 12 amino acids. CDR1 and CDR2 (germline): LNHDA, SQIVND (reference sequence). The CDR3 here is CASSTQTYEQFF. CDR3 bases: TGTGCCAGTAGTACTCAAACCTATGAGCAGTTCTTC.

This clone has only a few counts. The chain couples TRBV7-9 to TRBJ1-5; no definite D call. The V end lost 4 bases, the J end lost 7 bases, and 17 bases lay between the germline ends. The CDR3 extends over 15 amino acids. CDR1 and CDR2 from the germline V gene are SEHNR and FQNEAQ (reference sequence). The CDR3 nucleotides read TGTGCCAGCAGCTCGGGGTCCGCGGGCGGGCAGCCCCAGCATTTT. It translates to CASSSGSAGGQPQHF.

This clone was observed a handful of times. V is TRBV10-2 and J is TRBJ1-5; a weak D match, TRBD1 (5 bases). The germline gives CDR1 WSHSY, CDR2 SAAADI. CDR3 length equals 14 residues. V lost 10 bases and J lost 4, with 17 bases in between. In nucleotides, the CDR3 is TGCGCCACCTCTGGACAAAACCCTAATCAGCCCCAGCATTTT. Its translation: CATSGQNPNQPQHF.

The chain employs TRBV6-5 and TRBJ1-1, with 10 bases matching TRBD1. CDR1 is MNHEY, CDR2 SVGAGI, per germline. The CDR3 spans 15 residues. J was trimmed by 4 bases and V by 6 bases; bases with no gene match: 8. The DNA for the CDR3 is TGTGCCAGCAGGAGGGGGGACAGGGGTGGCACTGAAGCTTTCTTT. This gives the protein CASRRGDRGGTEAFF.

This clone was detected only a few times. This chain links TRBV7-2 with TRBJ2-2; D may match TRBD1 or TRBD2 (5 bases each). The CDR3 loop spans 14 amino acids. The V end was cut by 4 bases, the J end by 6 bases, with 12 bases between. Germline V gene lookup returns CDR1 SGHTA and CDR2 FQGNSA. CDR3 nucleotides: TGTGCCAGCAGCTCGGGACCGGGTGCCGGGGAGCTGTTTTTT. Translation gives CASSSGPGAGELFF.

The chain has TRBV5-4 and TRBJ2-7; no reliable D call. Trimming shortened V by 1 base and J by 0 bases, and 8 bases separated the two germline ends. CDR3 length equals 14 residues. Germline CDR1 and CDR2: SGHNT and YYREEE (reference sequence). CDR3 loop: CASSLPVSSYEQYF. The CDR3 coding sequence is TGTGCCAGCAGCTTGCCGGTGAGCTCCTACGAGCAGTACTTC.

V usage is TRBV5-6 and J usage is TRBJ2-7, with 10 nucleotides matching TRBD2. The V segment lost 4 bases and the J segment 2 bases; nucleotides outside the gene matches: 12. The CDR3 totals 17 residues. Germline-derived CDR1 and CDR2 are SGHDT and YYEEEE. The DNA for the CDR3 is TGTGCCAGCAGCACCGTCGGACTAGCGGATTCCACCTACGAGCAGTACTTC. Translated: CASSTVGLADSTYEQYF.

This clone was seen only a few times. The V call is TRBV7-2, the J call TRBJ1-3; no reliable D call. This CDR3 comprises 14 residues. CDR1 is SGHTA, CDR2 FQGNSA, per germline. Trimming left V 1 base short and J 4 bases short, with 8 bases between. The CDR3: CASSLGVGGNTIYF. The DNA for the CDR3 is TGTGCCAGCAGCTTAGGCGTGGGAGGAAACACCATATATTTT. The variable domain in full, with the rest retrieved from reference TRBV7-2 and TRBJ1-3, is GAGVSQSPSNKVTEKGKDVELRCDPISGHTALYWYRQSLGQGLEFLIYFQGNSAPDKSGLPSDRFSAERTGGSVSTLTIQRTQQEDSAVYLCASSLGVGGNTIYFGEGSWLTVV.

This clone was detected a few times. The J gene is TRBJ1-6, the V gene TRBV6-5, with a weak D call TRBD1 (5 bases). The germline V and J ends were trimmed by 4 bases and 5 bases, with 9 bases remaining between them. The length of the CDR3 is 14 residues. Germline V gene data show CDR1 as MNHEY and CDR2 as SVGAGI. CDR3 in DNA: TGTGCCAGCAGTTGGACACCGGATAATTCACCCCTCCACTTT. This encodes CASSWTPDNSPLHF.

V and J are TRBV25-1 and TRBJ2-6, with TRBD2 matching 7 bases. V shed 3 bases, J shed 0 bases, and the junction held 5 bases outside the gene matches. The CDR3 is 17 amino acids. From germline, CDR1 is MGHDK and CDR2 SYGVNS. CDR3 in DNA: TGTGCCAGCAGTGACCTAGCGGTTGTCTCTGGGGCCAACGTCCTGACTTTC. This sequence encodes CASSDLAVVSGANVLTF.

This clone was observed a few times. This chain uses TRBV25-1 with TRBJ2-1; the match to TRBD2 covers 11 bases. There are 14 residues in the CDR3. Germline CDR1 MGHDK, CDR2 SYGVNS. With V trimmed by 10 bases and J by 5 bases, 7 bases remained unmatched. DNA of the CDR3: TGTGCCACCAATCTAGCGGGAGGCCACAATGAGCAGTTCTTC. It specifies CATNLAGGHNEQFF. The full variable domain, completed using reference TRBV25-1 and TRBJ2-1, is EADIYQTPRYLVIGTGKKITLECSQTMGHDKMYWYQQDPGMELHLIHYSYGVNSTEKGDLSSESTVSRIRTEHFPLTLESARPSHTSQYLCATNLAGGHNEQFFGPGTRLTVL.

The chain uses TRBV5-1 and TRBJ1-1; D possibly corresponds to TRBD1 (5 bases). Trimming stripped 3 bases from V and 5 bases from J, with 14 bases between. This CDR3 comprises 14 residues. The germline V gene encodes CDR1 SGHRS and CDR2 YFSETQ. CDR3 DNA: TGCGCCAGCAGCTGGCAGGGTGAGCAAACTGAAGCTTTCTTT. This sequence encodes CASSWQGEQTEAFF.

There are many counts of this clone. The rearrangement joins TRBV6-6 to TRBJ1-5; possibly TRBD1 for D (5 bases). The CDR3 contains 14 residues. Germline CDR1 MNHNY, CDR2 SVGAGI (reference sequence). V lost 6 bases to trimming and J lost 9 bases, with 18 bases between them. CDR3 sequence: CASRGGTGGGPQHF. CDR3 in DNA: TGTGCCAGCAGAGGAGGGACGGGCGGAGGGCCCCAGCATTTT.